The entry below describes one TCR beta chain. As yet, its antigen is unknown. Sequencing was performed with immunoSEQ multiplex PCR; in TCRdb, only in-frame clones are kept and a portion is missing. Of 40,000 to 45,000 clones listed, roughly 80% are singletons. Trimming stripped 1 base from V and 8 bases from J, with 14 bases between. This CDR3 spans 15 amino acids. Germline assignment: CDR1 MNHEY and CDR2 SMNVEV (reference sequence). The source of the sample is a study of STAT5B mutations in CD4+ large granular lymphocyte leukemia. Study-wide results and limits: Higher CD4+ than CD8+ T-LGLL clonality might reflect small sample size. Patient CD4-sorted repertoires stayed more clonal than healthy ones after leukemic-clone removal. TRBV06-family usage was enriched in top patient clones (8/27) versus controls (2/35). Approximately 25% of private leukemic clonotypes occurred rarely in other patients' non-leukemic repertoires.

The chain employs TRBV27 and TRBJ2-2, with D possibly being TRBD1 (5 bases). The TCR sequence derives from a human donor in good health. Sequenced input: CD4+ T cells from blood buffy coats. In DNA, the CDR3 is TGTGCCAGCAGTTTATACGACAGAATGACTGGGGAGCTGTTTTTT. Protein product: CASSLYDRMTGELFF.